The clone carrying this TCR beta chain has more than one count but fewer than ten. What it binds is not known. Germline values: CDR1 KGHSH, CDR2 LQKENI. The CDR3 length is 14 residues. V lost 6 bases and J lost 7; bases outside the gene matches: 6. The sample belongs to a study of T cell repertoires in cytomegalovirus infection. The wider study: HLA-B-restricted CMV epitopes that are well studied, plus recently identified HLA-C-restricted ones, were used by the study. Matching HLA type, along with CMV infection, was indicated by public TCR beta signatures.

In TCRdb, the reads were re-called with MiXCR into one record per CDR3 protein. Of 750,000 to 950,000 distinct CDR3 sequences listed, roughly 28% are singletons. Findings of the study overall: Ex vivo, HLA-C-restricted CMV-specific TCR beta clonotypes prevailed over the rest of the response. Summed frequency of shared TCR beta families picked out CMV carriers who also had the relevant HLA.

The sequenced sample was cultured CD8+ T cells from PBMCs, obtained from culture after CMV antigen stimulation. The V and J genes are TRBV18 and TRBJ2-7; 13 bases are a match to TRBD2. This TCR was recovered from a human donor in good health (CMV status not recorded). Some clones in this sample may be carry-over from other donors' samples. CDR3 nucleotides: TGTGCCAGCTCCCCGACGGGACTAGCGGGAGAGCAGTACTTC. This codes for CASSPTGLAGEQYF.